These 8 T cell receptor beta chains came from one sample sequenced in a study of cytomegalovirus exposure and HLA in healthy donors (dated by TCRdb to 2017 to 2019). Library method: the immunoSEQ multiplex PCR assay. TCRdb's version of the immuneACCESS table is confined to in-frame rearrangements and falls short of the full clone set. An unresolved V gene accounts for under half of the shortfall where checked; the remainder is of unknown origin. A total of 170,000 or so clones appear in this sample, approximately 84% of them only once. The ten biggest clones cover 2.8% of the sample. The sequenced sample was PBMCs. All receptors derive from a woman younger than 35 in good health and CMV-seropositive.

The rearrangement links TRBV5-1 to TRBJ1-1; the D is unclear. This CDR3 contains 14 residues. Germline V gene lookup returns CDR1 SGHRS and CDR2 YFSETQ. V gave up 4 bases and J gave up 8 bases, with 18 bases separating them. This CDR3 is CASSRTEEAFEAFF. The CDR3 DNA is TGCGCCAGCAGCCGAACGGAAGAGGCGTTCGAAGCTTTCTTT.

The V call is TRBV7-3, the J call TRBJ2-7; D perhaps matches TRBD1 (6 bases). Looked up from germline, CDR1 is SGHTA and CDR2 is FQGTGA. Trimming took off 5 bases at V and 3 bases at J, with 20 bases between the two ends. The CDR3 runs 16 residues. The CDR3 here is CASSPRRTEGIYEQYF. DNA of the CDR3: TGTGCCAGCAGCCCACGCCGGACAGAGGGTATCTACGAGCAGTACTTC.

This clone was observed a few times. The chain links TRBV4-3 to TRBJ2-7; 12 bases map to TRBD2. Germline-derived CDR1 and CDR2 are LGHNA and YSLEER. The CDR3 covers 15 residues. Trimming removed 3 bases from V and 2 bases from J; junction bases left unmatched: 2. CDR3 residues: CASSHLAGGPYEQYF. CDR3 DNA: TGCGCCAGCAGCCATCTAGCGGGGGGGCCCTACGAGCAGTACTTC.

The V call is TRBV9, the J call TRBJ1-1; 7 nucleotides match TRBD1. J lost 1 base, V lost 3 bases, and 3 bases had no gene match. The CDR3 runs 14 residues. In germline, CDR1 is SGDLS, CDR2 YYNGEE. The CDR3 sequence: CASSARQGNTEAFF. The CDR3 DNA sequence: TGTGCCAGCAGCGCCAGACAGGGGAACACTGAAGCTTTCTTT.

The chain couples TRBV4-2 to TRBJ1-2; TRBD1 matches at 9 bases. The germline V gene has CDR1 LGHNA and CDR2 YNFKEQ. J lost 6 bases, V lost 0 bases, and 8 bases had no gene match. The CDR3 has 16 amino acids. CDR3 sequence reads: CASSQESGTGWDGYTF. The CDR3 bases are TGTGCCAGCAGCCAAGAATCCGGGACAGGGTGGGATGGCTACACCTTC.

The rearrangement uses TRBV5-1 and TRBJ2-3, with D perhaps TRBD1 (5 bases). Germline values: CDR1 SGHRS, CDR2 YFSETQ. CDR3 length: 14 amino acids. Between the trimmed V and J ends, which lost 6 bases and 0 bases, there was a span of 11 bases. The CDR3 nucleotides read TGCGCCAGCAACGAAGACAGAAGCACAGATACGCAGTATTTT. This sequence encodes CASNEDRSTDTQYF. Variable domain in full (rest from reference TRBV5-1 and TRBJ2-3): KAGVTQTPRYLIKTRGQQVTLSCSPISGHRSVSWYQQTPGQGLQFLFEYFSETQRNKGNFPGRFSGRQFSNSRSEMNVSTLELGDSALYLCASNEDRSTDTQYFGPGTRLTVL.

The CDR3 DNA is TGTGCCAGCAGCCCATCTGACAGCTATGGCTACACCTTC. Translated, it gives CASSPSDSYGYTF. V usage is TRBV7-9 and J usage is TRBJ1-2; the D gene is possibly TRBD1 (5 bases). Germline V gene sequence: CDR1 SEHNR, CDR2 FQNEAQ (reference sequence). This CDR3 has 13 residues. The ends were cut back, 5 bases at V and 4 bases at J, with 11 bases in the middle.

This chain uses TRBV6-1 with TRBJ1-1, with a tentative D call TRBD1 (6 bases). Germline V gives CDR1 MNHNS, CDR2 SASEGT. The CDR3 sequence is 15 residues long. V shed 6 bases and J shed 4 bases, with 18 bases lying between them. CDR3 region: CASSKPQWGLTEAFF. As DNA, the CDR3 is TGTGCCAGCAGCAAGCCCCAATGGGGGCTCACTGAAGCTTTCTTT.